This TCR beta chain was retrieved from a study of T cells after yellow fever vaccination. Study-wide background: Preparing low-cell-number fractions relied on SMART-Seq v4 Ultra Low Input.

From the 5' RACE reads, TCRdb called clonotypes with MiXCR, one entry per CDR3 protein. The sample has 200,000 to 300,000 distinct CDR3 sequences, roughly 6.2% seen once. Notes on this clonotype: The antigen is unknown.

From germline, CDR1 is MNHGY and CDR2 SAAAGT. The CDR3 has 13 amino acids. The V end was cut by 6 bases, the J end by 0 bases, with 8 bases between. General study findings and limits: Clones that expanded after primary vaccination mostly reappeared after the booster (roughly 97% CD4, 80% to 90% CD8). Though it reached lower strength, the secondary response hit its peak faster, day 5 versus 15.

This TCR was sampled from a man aged 25-45 years who received the YFV17D yellow fever vaccine. Sequenced material: CD4+ T cells sorted from PBMCs, taken on the day of the yellow fever booster vaccination. V gene TRBV6-8 combines with J gene TRBJ2-5, with D uncertain. CDR3 amino acids: CASRSPNQETQYF. The CDR3 DNA reads TGTGCCAGCAGATCTCCCAACCAAGAGACCCAGTACTTC.